The 28 T cell receptor beta chains below were found in one sample sequenced in a study of a mutant IDH1 vaccine in newly diagnosed glioma (dated by TCRdb to the early 2020s). The label giving this sample's time point can be read as: week 11, during vaccination. Each vaccine dose was 300 ug of a 20-mer mutant IDH1 peptide in Montanide, given subcutaneously with topical imiquimod. Their cognate antigens are unknown. Library prep was done by the immunoSEQ multiplex PCR assay. TCRdb took this table from immuneACCESS and kept in-frame rearrangements with V and J called. Such tables lack part of the clones; where checked against another copy, unresolved V genes explain under half of the gap, and the rest is unexplained. The sample records tens of thousands of clones, roughly 83% of which are singletons. Around 8.3% of the sample lies in the top ten. Sequencing was performed on PBMCs, taken from a glioma patient whose treatment included an IDH1 peptide vaccine. The receptors stem from a woman between 45 and 65 years old with glioma.

This chain connects TRBV19 to TRBJ1-5; 7 positions match TRBD1. The CDR3 length is 16 residues. CDR1 is LNHDA and CDR2 is SQIVND in the germline V gene (reference sequence). V was clipped by 3 bases and J by 3 bases; unmatched bases: 8. CDR3 protein: CASSISQGHNNQPQHF. DNA of the CDR3: TGTGCCAGTAGTATTTCACAGGGGCATAACAATCAGCCCCAGCATTTT.

V and J are TRBV6-5 and TRBJ2-2, with TRBD1 identical over 7 bases. V shed 8 bases, J shed 2 bases, and the junction held 5 bases outside the gene matches. This CDR3 comprises 14 residues. Germline lookup yields CDR1 MNHEY and CDR2 SVGAGI. CDR3 nucleotide sequence: TGTGCCAGCTACAGGGGCCCTAACACCGGGGAGCTGTTTTTT. Residues: CASYRGPNTGELFF.

J is TRBJ2-7 and V is TRBV27, with 7 bases that match TRBD1. The J segment lost 4 bases and the V segment lost 5 bases, leaving 11 bases of the junction unmatched. The CDR3 extends over 15 amino acids. Germline-derived CDR1 and CDR2 are MNHEY and SMNVEV (reference sequence). This CDR3 reads CASSPRTGRVYEQYF. CDR3 bases: TGTGCCAGCAGTCCCCGGACAGGAAGGGTTTACGAGCAGTACTTC.

V is TRBV6-5 and J is TRBJ2-7; 12 bases align to TRBD2. Germline CDR1 MNHEY, CDR2 SVGAGI. The ends lost 5 bases at V and 3 bases at J; junction bases unmatched: 2. CDR3 length: 14 residues. The CDR3 sequence is CASSTSGGYYEQYF. As DNA, the CDR3 is TGTGCCAGCAGTACTAGCGGGGGGTACTACGAGCAGTACTTC.

The rearrangement links TRBV10-3 to TRBJ1-6; 8 positions agree with TRBD1. V trimming: 10 bases; J trimming: 9 bases; junction bases outside the gene matches: 11. The CDR3 runs 14 residues. From germline, CDR1 is ENHRY and CDR2 SYGVKD. CDR3: CASSEPDRASPLHF. The CDR3, as DNA: TGTGCCAGCTCGGAACCGGACAGGGCTTCACCCCTCCACTTT.

The chain employs TRBV5-6 and TRBJ2-5, with D possibly called TRBD1 or TRBD2 (5 bases each). The CDR3 has 15 amino acids. Germline V gene data show CDR1 as SGHDT and CDR2 as YYEEEE. V gave up 2 bases and J gave up 3 bases, with 14 bases separating them. The chain's CDR3 is CASSFWGRTEETQYF. The DNA of the CDR3 is TGTGCCAGCAGCTTTTGGGGACGCACGGAAGAGACCCAGTACTTC.

The V gene is TRBV6-1, the J gene TRBJ1-2, with a tentative D call TRBD1 (6 bases). V lost 5 bases, J lost 6 bases, and 10 bases lay in between. Germline CDR1 and CDR2: MNHNS and SASEGT. The CDR3 is 12 residues long. Here the CDR3 reads CASSFRTDGYTF. The CDR3 nucleotides are TGTGCCAGCAGTTTTCGGACAGATGGCTACACCTTC.

The table lists this clone with a count of one. The chain links TRBV4-2 to TRBJ2-7; 7 bases are shared with TRBD1. Germline V gene sequence: CDR1 LGHNA, CDR2 YNFKEQ. The CDR3 has 13 residues. The V and J ends lost 4 bases and 5 bases, in that order; junction bases with no gene match: 5. CDR3: CASSLDRADEQYF. CDR3 in DNA: TGTGCCAGCAGCCTCGACAGGGCTGACGAGCAGTACTTC.

The chain recombines TRBV4-2 with TRBJ1-2; 7 nucleotides match TRBD1. The germline V gene has CDR1 LGHNA and CDR2 YNFKEQ. The CDR3 sequence is 15 residues long. The V and J ends lost 0 bases and 2 bases, in that order; junction bases with no gene match: 3. In DNA form, the CDR3 reads TGTGCCAGCAGCCAAGAACGCAGGGGGAACTATGGCTACACCTTC. This translates into CASSQERRGNYGYTF.

CDR3 residues: CASSLVGTEKETQYF. CDR3 sequence (DNA): TGCGCCAGCAGCTTGGTTGGGACAGAAAAAGAGACCCAGTACTTC. The chain employs TRBV5-1 and TRBJ2-5; 7 bases line up with TRBD1. V gave up 0 bases and J gave up 3 bases; unmatched junction bases: 5. The V gene's germline CDR1 is SGHRS and CDR2 YFSETQ. This CDR3 is built from 15 residues.

The chain employs TRBV7-6 and TRBJ2-7; D is possibly TRBD1 (6 bases). V gave up 5 bases and J gave up 8 bases, with 16 bases separating them. Per the germline V gene, CDR1 is SGHVS and CDR2 is FNYEAQ. The CDR3 runs to 13 residues. The DNA of the CDR3 is TGTGCCAGCAGCCCCCAGGGGACCGGACAGCAGTACTTC. Protein: CASSPQGTGQQYF.

Written as DNA, the CDR3 is TGCGCCAGCAGCCAAGTCGGGGCCGACGAGCAGTACTTC. This gives the protein CASSQVGADEQYF. The chain combines TRBV4-1 with TRBJ2-7; perhaps D is TRBD1 or TRBD2 (5 bases each). The V and J ends lost 1 base and 5 bases respectively, with 9 bases between them. The V gene's germline CDR1 is MGHRA and CDR2 YSYEKL. This CDR3 contains 13 residues.

The rearrangement links TRBV27 to TRBJ2-3, with 7 positions matching TRBD2. The V gene end was trimmed by 5 bases and the J gene end by 6 bases; junction bases not matched to a gene: 8. CDR1 MNHEY and CDR2 SMNVEV come from the germline V gene (reference sequence). The CDR3 extends over 14 amino acids. The CDR3 DNA is TGTGCCAGCAGTCCGGGACTACCAAGGGATACGCAGTATTTT. It is translated as CASSPGLPRDTQYF.

J is TRBJ2-7 and V is TRBV5-1, with D perhaps TRBD1 or TRBD2 (5 bases each). V was pared by 1 base and J by 1 base, with 12 bases between. The germline V gene encodes CDR1 SGHRS and CDR2 YFSETQ. This CDR3 comprises 15 residues. The CDR3 is CASSLIVGTSYEQYF. In nucleotides, the CDR3 is TGCGCCAGCAGCTTGATAGTAGGGACGTCCTACGAGCAGTACTTC.

The chain employs TRBV19 and TRBJ1-1; TRBD1 might be the D (6 bases). Germline lookup yields CDR1 LNHDA and CDR2 SQIVND (reference sequence). CDR3 length: 15 amino acids. V lost 0 bases and J lost 2, with 10 bases in between. In DNA form, the CDR3 reads TGTGCCAGTAGTATAGATGGACAGTCCAACACTGAAGCTTTCTTT. As protein: CASSIDGQSNTEAFF.

In the case of this clone: The sample has other DNA sequences that encode this CDR3 too. This chain links TRBV27 with TRBJ1-4; unclear D gene. The germline V gene encodes CDR1 MNHEY and CDR2 SMNVEV (reference sequence). This CDR3 has 14 residues. V shed 5 bases and J shed 8 bases, with 15 bases lying between them. The CDR3 DNA reads TGTGCCAGCAGTCCACCCCCGGCGAGGGAAAAACTGTTTTTT. Its protein product is CASSPPPAREKLFF. Looking up the rest from reference TRBV27 and TRBJ1-4 gives the full variable domain: EAQVTQNPRYLITVTGKKLTVTCSQNMNHEYMSWYRQDPGLGLRQIYYSMNVEVTDKGDVPEGYKVSRKEKRNFPLILESPSPNQTSLYFCASSPPPAREKLFFGSGTQLSVL.

The V and J genes are TRBV5-1 and TRBJ2-3; a weak D match, TRBD1 (6 bases). Per the germline V gene, CDR1 is SGHRS and CDR2 is YFSETQ. The germline V and J ends were trimmed by 2 bases and 3 bases, with 10 bases remaining between them. The CDR3 sequence is 14 residues long. The CDR3 region has the DNA TGCGCCAGCAGCTTTGGACAGTGGACAGATACGCAGTATTTT. It translates to CASSFGQWTDTQYF.

The chain employs TRBV7-9 and TRBJ1-1, with a tentative D call TRBD1 (5 bases). Germline CDR1 reads SEHNR; CDR2 reads FQNEAQ (reference sequence). The CDR3 has 12 residues. V was cut by 1 base and J by 6 bases, with 6 bases left in between. This CDR3 is CASSLETAEAFF. CDR3 in DNA: TGTGCCAGCAGCTTAGAGACAGCTGAAGCTTTCTTT.

The CDR3 spells CASSLARRGGETQYF. The CDR3 DNA sequence: TGCGCCAGCAGCTTGGCCCGTCGGGGGGGGGAGACCCAGTACTTC. This chain joins TRBV5-1 and TRBJ2-5, with TRBD2 matching 8 bases. Germline-derived CDR1 and CDR2 are SGHRS and YFSETQ. The CDR3 has 15 residues. V lost 0 bases to trimming and J lost 5 bases; unmatched junction nucleotides: 6.

The rearrangement joins TRBV11-3 to TRBJ1-1, with TRBD1 matching over 10 bases. V was clipped by 1 base and J by 7 bases; unmatched bases: 6. From germline, CDR1 is SGHNT and CDR2 YENEEA. The CDR3 runs to 15 residues. CDR3 nucleotide sequence: TGTGCCAGCAGCTTAGGACAGGGGGCGGCCGGTGAAGCTTTCTTT. Translating it yields CASSLGQGAAGEAFF.

V is TRBV19 and J is TRBJ2-5; D remains unclear. The germline V gene encodes CDR1 LNHDA and CDR2 SQIVND (reference sequence). The CDR3 has 14 residues. Trimming pared 5 bases from V and 2 bases from J, leaving 12 bases between. CDR3 DNA sequence: TGTGCCAGTAGTCCCGGACCGGAACAAGAGACCCAGTACTTC. Translating gives CASSPGPEQETQYF.

The V call is TRBV28, the J call TRBJ2-7; TRBD1 agrees at 9 bases. The CDR3 is 17 residues long. Per the germline V gene, CDR1 is MDHEN and CDR2 is SYDVKM. After removal of 4 bases from V and 3 bases from J, the junction contained 13 bases not matched to a gene. The CDR3 region is CASSSPPGTGTHYEQYF. In DNA, the CDR3 is TGTGCCAGCAGTTCTCCCCCGGGGACAGGGACCCACTACGAGCAGTACTTC.

The rearrangement uses TRBV5-6 and TRBJ1-5; 7 bases agree with TRBD1. Germline values: CDR1 SGHDT, CDR2 YYEEEE. V shed 0 bases, J shed 3 bases, and the junction held 6 bases outside the gene matches. This CDR3 spans 16 amino acids. CDR3 protein: CASSLGGTVINQPQHF. The CDR3 DNA reads TGTGCCAGCAGCTTGGGTGGGACAGTGATCAATCAGCCCCAGCATTTT.

V gene TRBV5-6 combines with J gene TRBJ1-2; no clear D gene. Germline V gene data show CDR1 as SGHDT and CDR2 as YYEEEE. The germline V and J ends were trimmed by 5 bases and 4 bases, with 12 bases remaining between them. CDR3 length equals 13 residues. Here the CDR3 DNA reads TGTGCCAGCAGGGTCGTGGGGAGCTATGGCTACACCTTC. Amino acids: CASRVVGSYGYTF.

The gene calls are TRBV19 and TRBJ2-1; maybe TRBD2 (5 bases). The CDR3 loop spans 15 amino acids. From germline, CDR1 is LNHDA and CDR2 SQIVND (reference sequence). V was shortened by 5 bases and J by 0 bases, with 11 bases between the two germline ends. The CDR3 sequence: CASSVAGNSYNEQFF. The DNA of the CDR3 is TGTGCCAGTAGTGTCGCCGGGAACTCCTACAATGAGCAGTTCTTC.

The chain uses TRBV5-6 and TRBJ1-3; no reliable D call. The CDR3 contains 15 residues. V was trimmed by 5 bases and J by 4 bases, leaving 16 bases between them. Looked up from germline, CDR1 is SGHDT and CDR2 is YYEEEE. CDR3 residues: CASSPGPDGGNTIYF. The CDR3 region has the DNA TGTGCCAGCAGTCCCGGGCCCGATGGGGGAAACACCATATATTTT.

V is TRBV2 and J is TRBJ2-2, with D perhaps assigned TRBD1 or TRBD2 (5 bases each). The CDR3 sequence is 14 residues long. Germline lookup yields CDR1 SNHLY and CDR2 FYNNEI. V lost 10 bases and J lost 2, with 14 bases in between. DNA for the CDR3: TGTGCCAACGGGGAGACAGCTAACACCGGGGAGCTGTTTTTT. Its translation: CANGETANTGELFF. Using reference TRBV2 and TRBJ2-2 for the parts outside the CDR3, the full variable domain is EPEVTQTPSHQVTQMGQEVILRCVPISNHLYFYWYRQILGQKVEFLVSFYNNEISEKSEIFDDQFSVERPDGSNFTLKIRSTKLEDSAMYFCANGETANTGELFFGEGSRLTVL.

This clone was seen once. The V and J genes are TRBV2 and TRBJ2-1, with D possibly being TRBD2 (5 bases). V was cut by 6 bases and J by 3 bases, with 12 bases left in between. This CDR3 has 14 amino acids. Germline assignment: CDR1 SNHLY and CDR2 FYNNEI. The CDR3 reads CASRMDSDYNEQFF. CDR3 DNA: TGTGCCAGCAGGATGGACTCGGACTACAATGAGCAGTTCTTC.